These 18 T cell receptor beta chains were sequenced from one sample in a study of cytomegalovirus exposure and HLA in healthy donors. The method was immunoSEQ multiplex PCR; TCRdb's version includes in-frame clones alone and lacks a portion of them. The table has some 78,000 clones, around 96% seen once. The material sequenced was PBMCs. These receptors all stem from a man aged 18 to 35 in good health and CMV-seropositive.

This chain connects TRBV5-1 to TRBJ2-1; 10 nucleotides line up with TRBD2. V lost 0 bases, J lost 6 bases, and 6 bases stayed unmatched. The CDR3 contains 16 residues. Germline loops: CDR1 SGHRS, CDR2 YFSETQ. CDR3 sequence reads: CASSLDALAGPNEQFF. Here the CDR3 DNA reads TGCGCCAGCAGCTTGGATGCACTAGCGGGACCCAATGAGCAGTTCTTC.

CDR3 residues: CASSRRLAGGDEQYF. In DNA form, the CDR3 reads TGTGCCAGCAGCCGAAGACTAGCGGGAGGTGACGAGCAGTACTTC. The chain is built from TRBV7-2 and TRBJ2-7, with TRBD2 matching over 13 bases. V dropped 5 bases and J dropped 5; count of bases not matched to a gene: 6. Germline loops: CDR1 SGHTA, CDR2 FQGNSA. The CDR3 runs to 15 residues.

This chain joins TRBV30 and TRBJ2-1; 9 bases map to TRBD2. The CDR3 totals 14 residues. V trimming: 3 bases; J trimming: 9 bases; junction bases outside the gene matches: 9. Germline V gene data show CDR1 as GTSNPN and CDR2 as SVGIG (reference sequence). The CDR3, as DNA: TGTGCCTGGAGGGGCGGCGGGAGGGTGGGTGAGCAGTTCTTC. This sequence encodes CAWRGGGRVGEQFF.

This rearrangement joins TRBV7-8 to TRBJ1-2; D may be TRBD1 (5 bases). Trimming took 1 base from V and 4 from J, leaving 16 bases between them. CDR1 is SGHVS, CDR2 FQNEAQ, per germline. CDR3 size: 16 residues. The CDR3 DNA sequence: TGTGCCAGCAGCTTAGAAGCAGGGCCCGTTAGCTATGGCTACACCTTC. Encoded protein: CASSLEAGPVSYGYTF.

This clone appeared a single time. The chain uses TRBV7-8 and TRBJ1-4, with TRBD1 identical over 8 bases. The CDR3 length is 14 residues. Germline V gene data show CDR1 as SGHVS and CDR2 as FQNEAQ. V trimming: 5 bases; J trimming: 8 bases; junction bases outside the gene matches: 7. The CDR3 sequence is CASSRRGRREKLFF. For the CDR3, the DNA is TGTGCCAGCAGCCGCAGGGGGCGGAGGGAAAAACTGTTTTTT.

This chain uses TRBV19 with TRBJ2-6; D gene unclear. V was clipped by 5 bases and J by 2 bases, with 16 bases between them. CDR3 length: 17 residues. Looked up from germline, CDR1 is LNHDA and CDR2 is SQIVND (reference sequence). CDR3 DNA sequence: TGTGCCAGTAGTGCCCGTCGAGGTGAAGCTGGGGCCAACGTCCTGACTTTC. This gives the protein CASSARRGEAGANVLTF.

This chain connects TRBV9 to TRBJ2-5; 9 nucleotides match TRBD1. Trimming removed 4 bases from V and 7 bases from J; junction bases left unmatched: 11. The CDR3 is 15 residues long. From germline, CDR1 is SGDLS and CDR2 YYNGEE. CDR3 sequence: CASSFSTRTGVTQYF. In DNA form, the CDR3 reads TGTGCCAGCAGCTTCTCCACCCGGACAGGGGTGACCCAGTACTTC.

This sequence joins TRBV25-1 and TRBJ2-3; D not certain. CDR1 and CDR2 from the germline V gene are MGHDK and SYGVNS. This CDR3 comprises 10 residues. Deletions cut 10 bases from V and 4 bases from J, with 6 bases between. CDR3 in amino acids: CATSADTQYF. The CDR3 DNA is TGTGCCACCTCAGCAGATACGCAGTATTTT.

The V gene is TRBV29-1, the J gene TRBJ2-7; 8 nucleotides agree with TRBD1. Per germline, CDR1 SQVTM and CDR2 ANQGSEA. CDR3 length: 13 residues. V gave up 5 bases and J gave up 5 bases; unmatched junction bases: 8. DNA for the CDR3: TGCAGCGTTCGGACAGGGAGAAAAAACGAGCAGTACTTC. Its protein product is CSVRTGRKNEQYF.

The rearrangement links TRBV6-1 to TRBJ2-6, with TRBD1 matching over 7 bases. V dropped 0 bases and J dropped 3; count of bases not matched to a gene: 2. There are 16 residues in the CDR3. Germline V gives CDR1 MNHNS, CDR2 SASEGT. The CDR3 protein is CASSEAGGGGANVLTF. The DNA for the CDR3 is TGTGCCAGCAGTGAAGCAGGGGGCGGTGGGGCCAACGTCCTGACTTTC.

The V call is TRBV30, the J call TRBJ2-2; D is perhaps TRBD2 (6 bases). Germline values: CDR1 GTSNPN, CDR2 SVGIG (reference sequence). The CDR3 runs 13 residues. Trimming shortened V by 4 bases and J by 6 bases, and 12 bases separated the two germline ends. CDR3 region: CAWKPTSSGELFF. The DNA of the CDR3 is TGTGCCTGGAAACCGACTAGTTCCGGGGAGCTGTTTTTT. Full variable domain (missing parts from reference TRBV30 and TRBJ2-2): SQTIHQWPATLVQPVGSPLSLECTVEGTSNPNLYWYRQAAGRGLQLLFYSVGIGQISSEVPQNLSASRPQDRQFILSSKKLLLSDSGFYLCAWKPTSSGELFFGEGSRLTVL.

The rearrangement uses TRBV9 and TRBJ2-4, with D unresolved. Germline CDR1 and CDR2: SGDLS and YYNGEE. V lost 4 bases and J 4 bases, leaving 9 bases between the germline ends. The CDR3 covers 13 residues. The CDR3 nucleotides are TGTGCCAGCAGCCCCGACAAGAAAAACATTCAGTACTTC. It specifies CASSPDKKNIQYF. The entire variable domain, with the rest obtained from reference TRBV9 and TRBJ2-4, is as follows: DSGVTQTPKHLITATGQRVTLRCSPRSGDLSVYWYQQSLDQGLQFLIQYYNGEERAKGNILERFSAQQFPDLHSELNLSSLELGDSALYFCASSPDKKNIQYFGAGTRLSVL.

The J gene is TRBJ2-4, the V gene TRBV2; D is unclear. In germline, CDR1 is SNHLY, CDR2 FYNNEI. The CDR3 spans 11 residues. Trimming pared 3 bases from V and 6 bases from J, leaving 3 bases between. The CDR3 protein is CASSEANIQYF. CDR3 sequence (DNA): TGTGCCAGCAGTGAGGCAAACATTCAGTACTTC. Variable domain in full (rest from reference TRBV2 and TRBJ2-4): EPEVTQTPSHQVTQMGQEVILRCVPISNHLYFYWYRQILGQKVEFLVSFYNNEISEKSEIFDDQFSVERPDGSNFTLKIRSTKLEDSAMYFCASSEANIQYFGAGTRLSVL.

The V and J genes are TRBV6-1 and TRBJ1-5, with D perhaps TRBD1 (5 bases). Per germline, CDR1 MNHNS and CDR2 SASEGT. Trimming cost V 4 bases and J 4 bases, with 8 bases left between them. The CDR3 totals 13 residues. The CDR3 nucleotides read TGTGCCAGCAGTGGACAGTTGAATCAGCCCCAGCATTTT. Translation: CASSGQLNQPQHF.

V is TRBV28 and J is TRBJ2-1; 9 nucleotides agree with TRBD1. Germline V lookup: CDR1 MDHEN, CDR2 SYDVKM. Trimming removed 5 bases from V and 8 bases from J; junction bases left unmatched: 13. The CDR3 spans 16 residues. The CDR3, as DNA: TGTGCCAGCAGTCTTAGCCGGGACAGGGTCACGGATGAGCAGTTCTTC. Its protein is CASSLSRDRVTDEQFF.

The chain employs TRBV28 and TRBJ2-3; D remains unclear. This CDR3 has 15 residues. The germline V and J ends were trimmed by 5 bases and 2 bases, with 14 bases remaining between them. The germline V gene encodes CDR1 MDHEN and CDR2 SYDVKM. The CDR3 nucleotides are TGTGCCAGCAGTCTACCTTCGCACCACACAGATACGCAGTATTTT. This sequence encodes CASSLPSHHTDTQYF.

This chain joins TRBV2 and TRBJ2-2; tentatively, D is TRBD1 (5 bases). The CDR3 contains 14 residues. The germline V gene has CDR1 SNHLY and CDR2 FYNNEI. The germline V and J ends were trimmed by 8 bases and 1 base, with 11 bases remaining between them. CDR3 protein: CASLRQKNTGELFF. CDR3 bases: TGTGCCAGCTTGAGACAGAAGAACACCGGGGAGCTGTTTTTT.

The V call is TRBV18, the J call TRBJ2-7; possibly TRBD2 for D (5 bases). This CDR3 contains 15 residues. Germline assignment: CDR1 KGHSH and CDR2 LQKENI. V was clipped by 3 bases and J by 0 bases, with 12 bases between them. The CDR3 loop is CASSPATGSSYEQYF. The CDR3 region has the DNA TGTGCCAGCTCACCCGCGACGGGGAGCTCCTACGAGCAGTACTTC.